This T cell receptor delta chain emerged from a study of Vδ1+ human thymocytes. Study-wide points: Thymic TRG and TRD repertoires appeared highly polyclonal, with Gaussian CDR3 length distributions. TRD repertoires were essentially private, unlike widely shared TRG clonotypes.

Sequences come from RNA converted to cDNA by reverse transcription. Multiplex PCR used pooled V-gene forward primers and a constant-region reverse primer to amplify CDR3s. TCRdb reprocessed the multiplex PCR reads using CATT. The table includes fewer than 25,000 delta-chain clones, roughly 7.3% detected once. J gave up 2 bases and V 2 bases, and 17 bases lay outside the gene matches. The CDR3 runs 20 residues. CDR1 is TSWWSYY and CDR2 is QGS in the germline V gene. This clone was counted only a few times. Its antigen is not identified. Purity of the sorted Vdelta1+ thymocytes ranged from 98% to 99.6%. The chain combines TRDV1 with TRDJ1; 10 bases align to TRDD3. This TCR came from a child younger than two who had congenital heart surgery. The sequenced sample consisted of Vdelta1+ gamma-delta thymocytes from the thymus. Noted subset: FACS-sorted CD3+ TCRalphabeta- TCRVdelta1+ TCRVdelta2- thymocytes. The CDR3 reads CALGESHIPTLGDKTDKLIF. The CDR3 coding sequence is TGTGCTCTTGGGGAATCCCATATTCCTACGCTGGGGGATAAGACCGATAAACTCATCTTT.